The 23 T cell receptor beta chains reported below all come from one sample, sequenced in a study of blood T cells in healthy people across ages. Alongside a J-beta primer mix, a sample-barcoded 5' primer served in a second PCR lasting about 7 to 12 cycles. In TCRdb, the 5' RACE reads were re-called with MiXCR into one record per CDR3 protein. This sample has about 1,800,000 distinct CDR3 sequences, with under 30% found just once. The sample taken for sequencing was blood. The source of these receptors is a young woman in good health.

As concerns this clonotype: An end of the junction does not agree with germline; a read error may underlie this. The CDR3 coding sequence is TGTAGTGCTAGGACAGGGGCGACCACCGGGGAGCTGTTTTTT. As protein: CSARTGATTGELFF. This chain connects TRBV20-1 to TRBJ2-2; 9 nucleotides line up with TRBD1. CDR3 length equals 14 residues. Germline CDR1 DFQATT, CDR2 SNEGSKA (reference sequence).

This clonotype was recorded a few times. The chain carries TRBV3-1 and TRBJ1-2, with D unclear. The germline V and J ends were trimmed by 0 bases and 0 bases, with 14 bases remaining between them. This CDR3 comprises 17 residues. Germline-derived CDR1 and CDR2 are LGHDT and YNNKEL (reference sequence). CDR3 nucleotide sequence: TGTGCCAGCAGCCAAGATCTCTACCCGAGGGCTAACTATGGCTACACCTTC. The encoded protein is CASSQDLYPRANYGYTF.

With regard to this clonotype: At one end, the junction sequence differs from germline, possibly due to a read error. The chain has TRBV12-3 or TRBV12-4 and TRBJ1-2; no clear D gene. This CDR3 has 15 residues. The DNA of the CDR3 is TGTTCCAGCAGTTCACGAGGCGAGGGAGGAGGTGGCTACACCTTC. It yields the protein CSSSSRGEGGGGYTF.

This clonotype was recorded a few times. The chain has TRBV6-5 and TRBJ2-3; D gene uncertain. The CDR3 sequence is 13 residues long. V was trimmed by 3 bases and J by 0 bases, leaving 4 bases between them. The V gene's germline CDR1 is MNHEY and CDR2 SVGAGI. The CDR3 region has the DNA TGTGCCAGCAGTTATGAGAGCACAGATACGCAGTATTTT. Its translation: CASSYESTDTQYF.

The chain is built from TRBV20-1 and TRBJ2-3; TRBD2 agrees at 9 bases. Germline CDR1 and CDR2: DFQATT and SNEGSKA (reference sequence). Trimming removed 6 bases from V and 2 bases from J; junction bases left unmatched: 6. The CDR3 has 14 residues. In DNA, the CDR3 is TGCAGTGCCCCGGGACTAGCCTCCACAGATACGCAGTATTTT. It codes for CSAPGLASTDTQYF.

This clonotype was seen only a few times. The V and J genes are TRBV6-5 and TRBJ2-7, with TRBD2 as a possible D gene (6 bases). The CDR3 totals 13 residues. V shed 2 bases and J shed 6 bases, with 11 bases lying between them. From germline, CDR1 is MNHEY and CDR2 SVGAGI. CDR3 in amino acids: CASSYGPSAEQYF. The CDR3 DNA is TGTGCCAGCAGTTACGGCCCTAGCGCCGAGCAGTACTTC.

Ten or more counts support this clonotype. V is TRBV5-1 and J is TRBJ2-5; D is ambiguous. This CDR3 has 13 amino acids. Trimming removed 7 bases at V and 1 base at J, with 11 bases between. Germline loops: CDR1 SGHRS, CDR2 YFSETQ. The CDR3 here is CASGTGRQETQYF. In DNA form, the CDR3 reads TGCGCCAGCGGAACCGGGCGCCAAGAGACCCAGTACTTC.

The gene calls are TRBV10-3 and TRBJ2-3; D not resolved. The V gene lost 2 bases and the J gene lost 4 bases, with 7 bases spanning the gap. The CDR3 runs 13 residues. The germline V gene has CDR1 ENHRY and CDR2 SYGVKD. The DNA for the CDR3 is TGTGCCATCAGTGAGGGGCCCGCAGATACGCAGTATTTT. It encodes CAISEGPADTQYF.

This clonotype was found a few times. The chain recombines TRBV7-9 with TRBJ2-3; 9 nucleotides match TRBD1. The V gene's germline CDR1 is SEHNR and CDR2 FQNEAQ (reference sequence). There are 15 residues in the CDR3. V lost 5 bases and J lost 3; bases outside the gene matches: 6. Here the CDR3 reads CASSKTGGSTDTQYF. DNA for the CDR3: TGTGCCAGCAGCAAGACAGGGGGTTCGACAGATACGCAGTATTTT.

As regards this clonotype: This sequence may be a read error, since a much larger clone differs from it by one base. It is likely a read error, because the conserved phenylalanine at the end of the CDR3 is missing. The chain employs TRBV9 and TRBJ2-5; D tentatively fits TRBD1 or TRBD2 (5 bases each). Judging by the DNA end, TRBJ2-7 fits better; the J call may be wrong. CDR1 and CDR2 (germline): SGDLS, YYNGEE. There are 16 residues in the CDR3. The DNA of the CDR3 is TGTGCCAGCAGCGTAGGAGGGGTCGGTGTTTCCTACGAGCAGTACTGC. Translation: CASSVGGVGVSYEQYC.

This clonotype has ten or more counts. V usage is TRBV29-1 and J usage is TRBJ2-1; D tentatively reads TRBD1 or TRBD2 (5 bases each). Germline CDR1 is SQVTM and CDR2 is ANQGSEA. The CDR3 runs 12 residues. The V and J ends lost 4 bases and 12 bases respectively, with 16 bases between them. The CDR3 sequence: CSVGQRPPVQFF. In nucleotides, the CDR3 is TGCAGCGTTGGACAGCGGCCTCCGGTGCAGTTCTTC.

This sequence joins TRBV27 and TRBJ2-3, with D unclear. CDR3 length: 13 residues. V was cut by 6 bases and J by 2 bases, with 9 bases left in between. CDR1 and CDR2 (germline): MNHEY, SMNVEV (reference sequence). In nucleotides, the CDR3 is TGTGCCAGCAGCCGATCCACCACAGATACGCAGTATTTT. This sequence encodes CASSRSTTDTQYF.

About this clonotype itself: This sequence may be a read error, since a much larger clone differs from it by one base. The rearrangement links TRBV5-1 to TRBJ2-5, with D unclear. From germline, CDR1 is SGHRS and CDR2 YFSETQ. This CDR3 has 19 amino acids. This chain's CDR3 is CASSWRGVSSAAQQGTQYF. CDR3 DNA: TGCGCCAGCAGCTGGCGCGGTGTGTCCTCCGCGGCCCAACAAGGGACCCAGTACTTC.

The chain uses TRBV12-3 or TRBV12-4 and TRBJ2-3; D uncertain. The V end was cut by 8 bases, the J end by 1 base, with 16 bases between. The CDR3 length is 15 residues. DNA for the CDR3: TGTGCCAGCGGCAAAACCTCCGCGGGCACAGATACGCAGTATTTT. Its translation is CASGKTSAGTDTQYF.

This clonotype appeared many times. The chain recombines TRBV5-5 with TRBJ2-7; no clear D. The CDR3 is 12 amino acids. The V end lost 4 bases, the J end lost 3 bases, and 8 bases lay between the germline ends. Germline V CDR1 and CDR2: SGHKS, YYEKEE (reference sequence). CDR3 sequence (DNA): TGTGCCAGCAGCATAGATAACTACGAGCAGTACTTC. Its translation is CASSIDNYEQYF.

As regards this clonotype: It may be a read error: a sequence one base away is much more abundant. The chain uses TRBV29-1 and TRBJ2-1, with 7 bases aligning to TRBD1. Germline V CDR1 and CDR2: SQVTM, ANQGSEA. The J segment lost 10 bases and the V segment lost 5 bases, leaving 11 bases of the junction unmatched. This CDR3 contains 13 residues. DNA of the CDR3: TGCAGCGTTCACCGACAGGGTAACTACGAGCAGTTCTTC. This translates into CSVHRQGNYEQFF.

J is TRBJ1-1 and V is TRBV7-2, with TRBD1 matching 7 bases. The CDR3 extends over 18 amino acids. After removal of 5 bases from V and 6 bases from J, the junction contained 21 bases not matched to a gene. Per germline, CDR1 SGHTA and CDR2 FQGNSA. CDR3 protein: CASSLRSPDRERGAEAFF. CDR3 DNA: TGTGCCAGCAGCCTCCGATCCCCAGACAGGGAGAGAGGGGCTGAAGCTTTCTTT.

This clonotype was found many times. This chain joins TRBV5-1 and TRBJ2-7; TRBD1 aligns across 8 bases. Germline V gives CDR1 SGHRS, CDR2 YFSETQ. J gave up 3 bases and V 2 bases, and 7 bases lay outside the gene matches. This CDR3 is built from 15 residues. The DNA of the CDR3 is TGCGCCAGCAGCTTAACAGGGGGAAGCTTCTACGAGCAGTACTTC. Translated, it gives CASSLTGGSFYEQYF.

This clonotype was recorded a few times. The chain carries TRBV29-1 and TRBJ1-1, with D maybe TRBD1 (6 bases). V was pared by 6 bases and J by 3 bases, with 14 bases between. From germline, CDR1 is SQVTM and CDR2 ANQGSEA. The CDR3 contains 13 residues. The DNA of the CDR3 is TGCAGCGTGGGCAGGGGCCTCGACACTGAAGCTTTCTTT. Protein sequence: CSVGRGLDTEAFF.

This CDR3 reads CSAIREGEKLFF. The CDR3 DNA reads TGCAGTGCTATCAGGGAGGGCGAAAAACTGTTTTTT. The rearrangement links TRBV20-1 to TRBJ1-4, with TRBD1 as a possible D gene (5 bases). The germline V gene encodes CDR1 DFQATT and CDR2 SNEGSKA (reference sequence). Between the trimmed V and J ends, which lost 4 bases and 8 bases, there was a span of 11 bases. The CDR3 extends over 12 amino acids.

The chain recombines TRBV9 with TRBJ1-1; 9 bases align to TRBD1. V lost 3 bases to trimming and J lost 1 base; unmatched junction nucleotides: 7. The germline gives CDR1 SGDLS, CDR2 YYNGEE. This CDR3 contains 16 residues. The CDR3 is CASSATGGRGNTEAFF. CDR3 sequence (DNA): TGTGCCAGCAGCGCCACAGGGGGCCGGGGGAACACTGAAGCTTTCTTT.

The chain has TRBV19 and TRBJ1-2, with D maybe TRBD1 (5 bases). V shed 4 bases and J shed 3 bases, with 12 bases lying between them. The CDR3 extends over 14 amino acids. Germline values: CDR1 LNHDA, CDR2 SQIVND (reference sequence). CDR3 residues: CASSRPGMDYGYTF. CDR3 DNA: TGTGCCAGTAGTAGGCCAGGGATGGACTATGGCTACACCTTC.

The chain is built from TRBV12-3 or TRBV12-4 and TRBJ2-3; possibly TRBD1 for D (5 bases). CDR3 length: 13 residues. V was pared by 5 bases and J by 11 bases, with 17 bases between. CDR3: CASSAASGRMQYF. The CDR3 nucleotides are TGTGCCAGCAGTGCTGCTTCAGGGCGAATGCAGTATTTT.